This T cell receptor (beta chain) was profiled in a study of T cells in Graves' hyperthyroidism and ophthalmopathy. The V and J ends lost 9 bases and 5 bases respectively, with 14 bases between them. Germline-derived CDR1 and CDR2 are SGHNT and YYREEE (reference sequence). The CDR3 has 12 residues. Overall study findings and caveats: Among thyroid clonotypes expanded above 0.001, most also appeared in blood. The model forecast ophthalmopathy, anticipating it by a median about 6.5 months before onset.

Individuals with ophthalmopathy presented a Clinical Activity Score of at least 3, a NOSPECS grade of at least 4 and a duration under 3 months. Uncontrolled infection, other autoimmune disease, pregnancy or lactation excluded patients. RNA transcripts served as the template for amplifying TCR beta CDR3 regions. Researchers ran a first-round RT-PCR on the TCR CDR3 using the HTBI primer set. One entry per CDR3 protein, called by TCRdb with MiXCR from the multiplex PCR reads. The table lists some 500,000 distinct CDR3 sequences, approximately 24% of them singletons. With respect to this clonotype: The antigen is not known.

This TCR derives from a woman aged 25 to 39 with Graves' ophthalmopathy. Input material: blood. This chain connects TRBV5-4 to TRBJ2-5; tentatively, D is TRBD2 (6 bases). The CDR3 sequence is CATLNGGETQYF. The CDR3, as DNA: TGTGCCACCCTTAATGGAGGGGAGACCCAGTACTTC.